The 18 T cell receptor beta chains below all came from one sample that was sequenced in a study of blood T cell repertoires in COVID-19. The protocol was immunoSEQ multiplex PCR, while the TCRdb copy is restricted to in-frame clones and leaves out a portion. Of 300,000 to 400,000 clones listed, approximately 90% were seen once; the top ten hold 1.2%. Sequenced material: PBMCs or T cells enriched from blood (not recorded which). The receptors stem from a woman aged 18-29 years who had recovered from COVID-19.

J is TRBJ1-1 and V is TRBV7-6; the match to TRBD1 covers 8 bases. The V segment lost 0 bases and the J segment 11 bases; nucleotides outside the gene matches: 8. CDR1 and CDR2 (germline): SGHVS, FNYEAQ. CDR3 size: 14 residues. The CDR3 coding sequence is TGTGCCAGCAGCTTAGCAGCAGGGGGCGACCGGGCTTTCTTT. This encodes CASSLAAGGDRAFF.

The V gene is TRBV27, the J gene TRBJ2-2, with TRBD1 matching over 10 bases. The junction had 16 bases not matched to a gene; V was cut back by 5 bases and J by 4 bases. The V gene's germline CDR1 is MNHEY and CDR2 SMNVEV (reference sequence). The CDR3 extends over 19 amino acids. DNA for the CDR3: TGTGCCAGCAGTAACCCGGCGGGTTATGGGACAGGGGTCACCGGGGAGCTGTTTTTT. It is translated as CASSNPAGYGTGVTGELFF.

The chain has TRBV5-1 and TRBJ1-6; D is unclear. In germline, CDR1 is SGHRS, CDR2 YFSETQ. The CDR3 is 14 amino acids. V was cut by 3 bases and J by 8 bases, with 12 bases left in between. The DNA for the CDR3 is TGCGCCAGCAGCTCGAGTAACGGGGATTCACCCCTCCACTTT. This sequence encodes CASSSSNGDSPLHF.

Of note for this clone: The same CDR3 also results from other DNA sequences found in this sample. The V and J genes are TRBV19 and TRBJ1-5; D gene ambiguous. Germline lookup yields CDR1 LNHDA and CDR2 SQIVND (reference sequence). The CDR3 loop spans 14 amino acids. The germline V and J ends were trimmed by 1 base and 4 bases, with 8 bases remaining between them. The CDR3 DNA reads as TGTGCCAGTAGTATAGTGCAGTCAAATCAGCCCCAGCATTTT. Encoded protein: CASSIVQSNQPQHF.

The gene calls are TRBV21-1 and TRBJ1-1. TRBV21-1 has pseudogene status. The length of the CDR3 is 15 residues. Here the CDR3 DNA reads TGTGCCAGCAGCAAAGTCCCAGGAGGAGGGTCTGAAGCTTTCTTT. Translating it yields CASSKVPGGGSEAFF.

The CDR3 DNA follows: TGCAGCGTTGGACGCCGGGACAGCTATGGCTACACCTTC. It encodes CSVGRRDSYGYTF. J is TRBJ1-2 and V is TRBV29-1; 7 bases fit TRBD1. The CDR3 contains 13 residues. Germline CDR1 reads SQVTM; CDR2 reads ANQGSEA. V trimming: 4 bases; J trimming: 4 bases; junction bases outside the gene matches: 6.

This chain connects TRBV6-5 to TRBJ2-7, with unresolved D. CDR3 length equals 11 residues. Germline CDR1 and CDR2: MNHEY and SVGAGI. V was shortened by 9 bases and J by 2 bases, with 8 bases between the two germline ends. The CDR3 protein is CASAVTYEQYF. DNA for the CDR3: TGTGCCAGTGCGGTTACCTACGAGCAGTACTTC.

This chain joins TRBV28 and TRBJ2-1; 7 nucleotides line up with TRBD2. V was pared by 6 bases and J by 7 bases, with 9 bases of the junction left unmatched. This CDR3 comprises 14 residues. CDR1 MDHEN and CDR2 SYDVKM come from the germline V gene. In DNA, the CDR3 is TGTGCCAGCAGATCGGGACTATTTTCAAATGAGCAGTTCTTC. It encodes CASRSGLFSNEQFF.

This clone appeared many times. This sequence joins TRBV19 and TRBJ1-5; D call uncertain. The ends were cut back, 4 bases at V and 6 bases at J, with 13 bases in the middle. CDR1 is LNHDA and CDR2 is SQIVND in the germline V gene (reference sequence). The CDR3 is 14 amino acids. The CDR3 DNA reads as TGTGCCAGTAGTAGCCGAAGGGAGGGTCAGCCCCAGCATTTT. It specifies CASSSRREGQPQHF.

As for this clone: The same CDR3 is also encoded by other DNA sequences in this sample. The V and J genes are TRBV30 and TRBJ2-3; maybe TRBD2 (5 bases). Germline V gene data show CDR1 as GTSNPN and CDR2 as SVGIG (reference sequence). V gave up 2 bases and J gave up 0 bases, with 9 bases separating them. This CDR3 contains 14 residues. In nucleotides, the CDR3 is TGTGCCTGGAGTTCCACGGGGAGCACAGATACGCAGTATTTT. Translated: CAWSSTGSTDTQYF.

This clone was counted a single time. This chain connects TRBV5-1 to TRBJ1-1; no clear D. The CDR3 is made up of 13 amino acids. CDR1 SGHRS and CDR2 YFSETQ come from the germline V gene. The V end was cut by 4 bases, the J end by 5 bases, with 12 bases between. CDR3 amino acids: CASSEPPVTEAFF. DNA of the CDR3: TGCGCCAGCAGCGAACCTCCGGTAACTGAAGCTTTCTTT.

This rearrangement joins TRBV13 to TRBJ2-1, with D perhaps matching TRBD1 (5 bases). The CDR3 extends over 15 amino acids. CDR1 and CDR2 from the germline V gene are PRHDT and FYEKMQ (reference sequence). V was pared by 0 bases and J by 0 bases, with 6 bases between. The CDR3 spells CASSLGGRSYNEQFF. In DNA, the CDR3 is TGTGCCAGCAGCTTAGGGGGGCGCTCCTACAATGAGCAGTTCTTC. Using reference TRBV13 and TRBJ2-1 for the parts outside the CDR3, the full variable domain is AAGVIQSPRHLIKEKRETATLKCYPIPRHDTVYWYQQGPGQDPQFLISFYEKMQSDKGSIPDRFSAQQFSDYHSELNMSSLELGDSALYFCASSLGGRSYNEQFFGPGTRLTVL.

The CDR3 DNA reads TGTGCCAGCAGTCCATCGGGGTTGGCTGGAAACACCATATATTTT. This sequence encodes CASSPSGLAGNTIYF. V gene TRBV6-5 combines with J gene TRBJ1-3; the D is unclear. CDR1 and CDR2 from the germline V gene are MNHEY and SVGAGI. The germline V and J ends were trimmed by 5 bases and 2 bases, with 13 bases remaining between them. The CDR3 runs 15 residues.

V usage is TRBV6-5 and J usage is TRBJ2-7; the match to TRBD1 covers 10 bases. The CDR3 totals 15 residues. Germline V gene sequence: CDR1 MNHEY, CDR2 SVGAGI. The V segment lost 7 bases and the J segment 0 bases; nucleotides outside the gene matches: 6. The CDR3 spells CASTLRQGASYEQYF. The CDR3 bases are TGTGCCAGCACCCTGAGACAGGGGGCCTCCTACGAGCAGTACTTC.

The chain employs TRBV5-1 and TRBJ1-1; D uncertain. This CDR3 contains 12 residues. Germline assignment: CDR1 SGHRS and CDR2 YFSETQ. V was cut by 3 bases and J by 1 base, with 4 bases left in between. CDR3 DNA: TGCGCCAGCAGCTCCGGGAACACTGAAGCTTTCTTT. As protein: CASSSGNTEAFF.

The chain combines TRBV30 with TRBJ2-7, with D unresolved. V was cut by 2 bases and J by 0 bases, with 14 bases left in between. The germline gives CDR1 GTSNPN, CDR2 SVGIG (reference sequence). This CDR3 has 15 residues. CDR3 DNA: TGTGCCTGGAGTCCTCCTCGTCGCGCCTCCTACGAGCAGTACTTC. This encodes CAWSPPRRASYEQYF.

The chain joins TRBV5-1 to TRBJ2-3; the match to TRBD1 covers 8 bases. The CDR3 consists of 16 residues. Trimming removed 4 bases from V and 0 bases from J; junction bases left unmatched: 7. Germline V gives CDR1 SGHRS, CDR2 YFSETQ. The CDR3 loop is CASSQRQGSSTDTQYF. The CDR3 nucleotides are TGCGCCAGCAGCCAGAGACAGGGGTCTAGCACAGATACGCAGTATTTT.

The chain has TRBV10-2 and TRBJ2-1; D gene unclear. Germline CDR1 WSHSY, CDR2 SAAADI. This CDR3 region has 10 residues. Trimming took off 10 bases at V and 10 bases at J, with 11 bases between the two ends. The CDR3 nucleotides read TGCGCCACCTCCCGAGGAGAGCAGTTCTTC. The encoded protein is CATSRGEQFF.